What follows is one T cell receptor (beta chain) and its context. Its antigen is currently not known. Base qualities are missing; no much larger clone stands one base away. The immunoSEQ Assay, a bias-controlled multiplex PCR, was used to amplify TCRbeta CDR3 regions from genomic DNA. On the authors' methods: The number of nucleated cells in each sample was estimated by amplification of reference gene primers within the assay. Sequence reads were collapsed and filtered to measure the absolute abundance of every unique TCRbeta CDR3 rearrangement. Productive Simpson clonality was computed per sample as the square root of Simpson's diversity index over productive rearrangements. TCRdb took this table from immuneACCESS and kept in-frame rearrangements with V and J called. Such tables lack part of the clones; where checked against another copy, unresolved V genes explain under half of the gap, and the rest is unexplained. V and J calls and clone size come straight from that table; D and trimming were deduced from the DNA. This sample gives around 300,000 clones in total; roughly 90% of them show up just once. The ten biggest clones cover about 3% of the sample.

The sample belongs to a study of blood T cell repertoires in COVID-19 (dated by TCRdb to 2020 to 2021). Describing the broader study: Samples covering the acute and convalescent phases of COVID-19 were provided by collaborators in the United States, Italy and Spain. The prospective study material was composed of cDNA or gDNA derived from T cells, B-cell-depleted T cells, or PBMCs. The repertoires were made available in a free public database intended to serve as a resource for research on the immune response to SARS-CoV-2. Samples came from the ongoing ImmuneRACE study (first 160 participants) plus 1,254 subjects from 6 global collaborators. Subjects who had been exposed to COVID-19, were actively infected with it, or had recovered from it provided the deeply sampled blood TCRbeta repertoires that made up the dataset. Where available, HLA class I and class II types were obtained from metadata supplied by the sample provider rather than from assay-based typing. The sample metadata nearly always contained a de-identified subject ID, COVID-19 status, age in years and sex.

What the authors observed across the whole study: How much clinical and demographic metadata was included differed by source and by participant, and the metadata was provided uncurated.

Inclusive of the bounding cysteine and phenylalanine, the CDR3 is 16 residues long. Here the CDR3 DNA is all that survives: 48 bases in frame from base 1. Trimming at the junction amounts to 7 bases on V and 7 bases on J, and the germline ends lie 25 bases apart. CDR1 and CDR2, per the germline V gene, are SGHTA and FQGNSA. Participants in the prospective study were enrolled through a virtual design, were aged about 18 to 90 years, and lived in about two dozen United States geographic areas. In the prospective study, cohorts were assigned on the basis of participant-reported clinical history obtained from a screening survey and a study questionnaire. Recovered participants in ImmuneRACE Cohort 3 were defined by two consecutive negative NP/OP PCR tests, clearance by a healthcare professional, or resolution of symptoms. In the prospective study, mobile phlebotomists collected whole blood, serum and a nasopharyngeal or oropharyngeal swab from each participant. Participants in the prospective study had the option to provide additional blood draws and questionnaires over a roughly two-month period. Blood samples from the prospective study were shipped frozen or at room temperature prior to DNA extraction.

This clonotype was obtained from a woman between 45 and 60 years old who had recovered from COVID-19. This sequence uses TRBV7-2 and TRBJ2-5; matching of 6 bases hints at TRBD1 as the D gene. Sequencing used PBMCs or T cells enriched from blood (not recorded which). The bases read TGTGCCAGCACACTAAGGGGGTCCCAACCCATTGGGACCCAGTACTTC. It translates to CASTLRGSQPIGTQYF.